One T cell receptor beta chain is described in this entry. Its target is unknown. The sample originates from a study of T cells in Graves' hyperthyroidism and ophthalmopathy. Whole-study results and caveats: The blood repertoire included most of the expanded thyroid clonotypes above 0.001. Ophthalmopathy got predicted by the model a median around 6.8 months before its onset.

Amplified TCR beta CDR3 regions derived from RNA transcripts. The primer set for the first-round RT-PCR of the TCR CDR3 was HTBI. TCRdb itself ran the multiplex PCR reads through MiXCR, one entry per CDR3 protein. The sample includes some 510,000 distinct CDR3 sequences, 35% to 55% of them seen just once. Patients were excluded because of uncontrolled infection, other autoimmune disease, pregnancy or lactation. The germline CDR1 and CDR2 sequences are LNHNV and YYDKDF (reference sequence). Between the trimmed V and J ends, which lost 4 bases and 1 base, there was a span of 8 bases. The CDR3 length is 14 residues.

The sequencing input was peripheral blood or thyroid tissue (not recorded which). The chain has TRBV15 and TRBJ1-5; D is possibly TRBD1 (5 bases). This receptor was taken from a woman aged 18-30 years with Graves' hyperthyroidism. CDR3 bases: TGTGCCACCAGCAACCCAGGGAGCAATCAGCCCCAGCATTTT. It is translated as CATSNPGSNQPQHF.